Presented here are 20 T cell receptor beta chains from one specimen sequenced in a study of cytomegalovirus exposure and HLA in healthy donors. Vbeta (60) and Jbeta (13) primers were used in the PCR. Some clones are missing from TCRdb's copy, which holds only in-frame ones; the method was immunoSEQ multiplex PCR. The data hold about 260,000 clones, with almost 85% observed a single time. The sequenced material came from PBMCs. Receptors originate from a woman aged 40 to 50 in good health and CMV-seropositive.

The table lists this clone with a count of one. The V gene is TRBV4-3, the J gene TRBJ2-1; 12 bases match TRBD2. Germline V CDR1 and CDR2: LGHNA, YSLEER. Trimming took 0 bases from V and 6 from J; bases not matched to a gene: 12. The CDR3 has 19 amino acids. CDR3 amino acids: CASSQDDSGLAGPGNEQFF. In DNA form, the CDR3 reads TGCGCCAGCAGCCAAGATGATAGCGGACTAGCGGGGCCGGGCAATGAGCAGTTCTTC.

This clone occurred a few times. V gene TRBV7-2 combines with J gene TRBJ2-1, with TRBD2 as a possible D gene (6 bases). CDR3 length: 13 amino acids. The germline V gene has CDR1 SGHTA and CDR2 FQGNSA. Deletions cut 5 bases from V and 12 bases from J, with 17 bases between. In nucleotides, the CDR3 is TGTGCCAGCAGCCTGGGGACTTTCAACGGGCAGTTCTTC. Translation: CASSLGTFNGQFF.

A single count supports this clone. This sequence joins TRBV20-1 and TRBJ2-7, with D possibly matching TRBD2 (5 bases). V gave up 3 bases and J gave up 6 bases, with 9 bases separating them. CDR3 length equals 11 residues. Germline CDR1 and CDR2: DFQATT and SNEGSKA (reference sequence). Here the CDR3 reads CSARASSEQYF. The DNA for the CDR3 is TGCAGTGCTAGGGCTAGCTCCGAGCAGTACTTC.

The rearrangement links TRBV7-3 to TRBJ2-7; D is perhaps TRBD1 (7 bases). Trimming cost V 1 base and J 4 bases, with 14 bases left between them. Per germline, CDR1 SGHTA and CDR2 FQGTGA. This CDR3 has 15 residues. As DNA, the CDR3 is TGTGCCAGCAGCTTAAGCGGGACAGTTGGGTACGAGCAGTACTTC. It yields the protein CASSLSGTVGYEQYF.

The chain links TRBV7-2 to TRBJ2-6, with 7 bases fitting TRBD1. The germline gives CDR1 SGHTA, CDR2 FQGNSA. Germline trimming cut 6 bases from V and 2 bases from J; bases unmatched to any gene: 10. This CDR3 spans 17 amino acids. CDR3 coding DNA: TGTGCCAGCAGGATAACAGGGGCGGATGCTGGGGCCAACGTCCTGACTTTC. Protein product: CASRITGADAGANVLTF.

The chain links TRBV27 to TRBJ1-3; possibly TRBD1 for D (5 bases). Between the trimmed V and J ends, which lost 6 bases and 1 base, there was a span of 10 bases. The V gene's germline CDR1 is MNHEY and CDR2 SMNVEV (reference sequence). The CDR3 covers 14 residues. This CDR3 is CASSREGSGNTIYF. In DNA form, the CDR3 reads TGTGCCAGCAGCAGGGAAGGATCTGGAAACACCATATATTTT.

The chain employs TRBV5-4 and TRBJ2-3; TRBD1 agrees at 7 bases. Germline CDR1 SGHNT, CDR2 YYREEE (reference sequence). The ends lost 6 bases at V and 6 bases at J; junction bases unmatched: 10. The CDR3 totals 14 residues. The CDR3 nucleotides read TGTGCCAGCAAAACCGGGACAGCGGCCGATACGCAGTATTTT. Its protein product is CASKTGTAADTQYF.

The chain is built from TRBV2 and TRBJ2-5; 13 positions agree with TRBD2. The CDR3 is 15 amino acids. V trimming: 6 bases; J trimming: 2 bases; junction bases outside the gene matches: 3. Per the germline V gene, CDR1 is SNHLY and CDR2 is FYNNEI. Here the CDR3 DNA reads TGTGCCAGCAGCGGGGGACTAGCGGGGCAAGAGACCCAGTACTTC. Its protein product is CASSGGLAGQETQYF.

The V gene is TRBV20-1, the J gene TRBJ1-2; no firm D call. CDR1 is DFQATT and CDR2 is SNEGSKA in the germline V gene (reference sequence). The CDR3 has 11 residues. The V end was cut by 2 bases, the J end by 7 bases, with 8 bases between. This CDR3 reads CSARTLSGYTF. CDR3 DNA: TGCAGTGCTAGAACCCTAAGTGGCTACACCTTC.

This clone appeared a single time. The chain carries TRBV30 and TRBJ2-7, with 9 nucleotides matching TRBD1. Germline lookup yields CDR1 GTSNPN and CDR2 SVGIG (reference sequence). The CDR3 spans 12 residues. V was clipped by 5 bases and J by 3 bases; unmatched bases: 2. The CDR3 DNA reads as TGTGCCTGGGGACAGGGGCGCTACGAGCAGTACTTC. It codes for CAWGQGRYEQYF.

The chain employs TRBV7-6 and TRBJ2-5; 10 nucleotides agree with TRBD2. Germline CDR1 is SGHVS and CDR2 is FNYEAQ. Germline trimming cut 3 bases from V and 4 bases from J; bases unmatched to any gene: 14. There are 18 residues in the CDR3. CDR3 loop: CASSLGPGLRTSGETQYF. In DNA, the CDR3 is TGTGCCAGCAGCTTGGGTCCTGGACTAAGGACTAGCGGAGAGACCCAGTACTTC. The full variable domain, with the rest looked up from reference TRBV7-6 and TRBJ2-5, is GAGVSQSPRYKVTKRGQDVALRCDPISGHVSLYWYRQALGQGPEFLTYFNYEAQQDKSGLPNDRFSAERPEGSISTLTIQRTEQRDSAMYRCASSLGPGLRTSGETQYFGPGTRLLVL.

This chain connects TRBV11-2 to TRBJ2-2; D might be TRBD1 (6 bases). CDR1 and CDR2 from the germline V gene are SGHAT and FQNNGV. The CDR3 loop spans 14 amino acids. V dropped 1 base and J dropped 6 bases, with 9 bases sitting between them. The CDR3 reads CASSLATGSGELFF. The CDR3 region has the DNA TGTGCCAGCAGCTTAGCTACAGGGTCCGGGGAGCTGTTTTTT.

The chain combines TRBV7-8 with TRBJ2-3, with 7 bases lining up with TRBD2. V gave up 2 bases and J gave up 11 bases; unmatched junction bases: 10. The CDR3 is made up of 14 amino acids. Germline CDR1 SGHVS, CDR2 FQNEAQ. In DNA form, the CDR3 reads TGTGCCAGCAGCTTAACGGCGGGAGCTGCGGGGCAGTATTTT. Amino acid sequence: CASSLTAGAAGQYF.

The rearrangement joins TRBV7-3 to TRBJ2-2; 14 positions match TRBD2. V gave up 5 bases and J gave up 7 bases; unmatched junction bases: 3. The CDR3 runs 15 residues. CDR1 is SGHTA, CDR2 FQGTGA, per germline. As DNA, the CDR3 is TGTGCCAGCAGCCTCGGACTAGCGGGAGGCGGGGAGCTGTTTTTT. This translates into CASSLGLAGGGELFF. The entire variable domain, with the rest obtained from reference TRBV7-3 and TRBJ2-2, is as follows: GAGVSQTPSNKVTEKGKYVELRCDPISGHTALYWYRQSLGQGPEFLIYFQGTGAADDSGLPNDRFFAVRPEGSVSTLKIQRTERGDSAVYLCASSLGLAGGGELFFGEGSRLTVL.

The gene calls are TRBV6-5 and TRBJ2-5; 7 nucleotides agree with TRBD1. The length of the CDR3 is 14 residues. Germline CDR1 and CDR2: MNHEY and SVGAGI. Losses at the gene ends were 5 bases for V and 8 bases for J; bases not matched to a gene: 11. The CDR3 loop is CASSKGQLRETQYF. Here the CDR3 DNA reads TGTGCCAGCAGTAAGGGACAGTTAAGAGAAACCCAGTACTTC.

The CDR3 protein is CASLTGERSGNTIYF. The CDR3 bases are TGTGCCAGTCTAACAGGGGAGAGGTCTGGAAACACCATATATTTT. J is TRBJ1-3 and V is TRBV6-1; 7 bases are shared with TRBD1. This CDR3 comprises 15 residues. The ends lost 9 bases at V and 1 base at J; junction bases unmatched: 9. CDR1 MNHNS and CDR2 SASEGT come from the germline V gene.

The gene calls are TRBV28 and TRBJ2-1; 8 bases match TRBD1. V dropped 7 bases and J dropped 15; count of bases not matched to a gene: 11. The CDR3 has 12 amino acids. The germline gives CDR1 MDHEN, CDR2 SYDVKM. The CDR3 nucleotides read TGTGCCAGCACGGACAGGGCGTTTTACTCGTTCTTC. Encoded protein: CASTDRAFYSFF. The variable domain in full, completed from reference TRBV28 and TRBJ2-1, reads DVKVTQSSRYLVKRTGEKVFLECVQDMDHENMFWYRQDPGLGLRLIYFSYDVKMKEKGDIPEGYSVSREKKERFSLILESASTNQTSMYLCASTDRAFYSFFGPGTRLTVL.

V is TRBV30 and J is TRBJ2-5; a possible D gene is TRBD2 (5 bases). Germline loops: CDR1 GTSNPN, CDR2 SVGIG (reference sequence). The CDR3 contains 12 residues. Trimming removed 4 bases at V and 5 bases at J, with 11 bases between. CDR3 sequence: CAWNDSGETQYF. The CDR3 DNA follows: TGTGCCTGGAACGACTCGGGGGAGACCCAGTACTTC.

Only one count was recorded for this clone. V usage is TRBV7-3 and J usage is TRBJ2-7, with TRBD2 as a possible D gene (6 bases). The CDR3 covers 15 residues. V shed 3 bases and J shed 4 bases, with 16 bases lying between them. Germline CDR1 SGHTA, CDR2 FQGTGA. This chain's CDR3 is CASSFNAGPPYEQYF. The CDR3 DNA follows: TGTGCCAGCAGCTTTAACGCGGGACCCCCGTACGAGCAGTACTTC.

The rearrangement links TRBV4-2 to TRBJ2-7; tentative D call: TRBD1 (5 bases). The germline gives CDR1 LGHNA, CDR2 YNFKEQ. This CDR3 has 14 amino acids. The germline V and J ends were trimmed by 0 bases and 5 bases, with 11 bases remaining between them. Written as DNA, the CDR3 is TGTGCCAGCAGCCAAGATTCAGGGAACGACGAGCAGTACTTC. Its protein product is CASSQDSGNDEQYF.